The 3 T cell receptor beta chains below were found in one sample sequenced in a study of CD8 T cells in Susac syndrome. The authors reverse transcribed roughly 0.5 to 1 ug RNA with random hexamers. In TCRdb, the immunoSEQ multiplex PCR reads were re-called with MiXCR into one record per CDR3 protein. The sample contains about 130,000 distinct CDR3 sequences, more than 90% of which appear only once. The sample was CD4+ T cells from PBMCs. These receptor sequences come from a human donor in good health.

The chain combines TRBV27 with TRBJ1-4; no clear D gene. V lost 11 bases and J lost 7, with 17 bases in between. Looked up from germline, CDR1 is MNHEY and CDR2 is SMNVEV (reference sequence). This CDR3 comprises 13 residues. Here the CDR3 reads CAASRGEGEKLFF. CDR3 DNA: TGTGCCGCGTCACGGGGAGAGGGTGAAAAACTGTTTTTT.

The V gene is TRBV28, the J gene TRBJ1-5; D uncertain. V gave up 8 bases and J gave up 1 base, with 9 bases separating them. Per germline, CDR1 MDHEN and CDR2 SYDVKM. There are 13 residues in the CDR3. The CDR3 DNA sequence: TGTGCCAGCTCCCGGGAGAGCAATCAGCCCCAGCATTTT. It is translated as CASSRESNQPQHF.

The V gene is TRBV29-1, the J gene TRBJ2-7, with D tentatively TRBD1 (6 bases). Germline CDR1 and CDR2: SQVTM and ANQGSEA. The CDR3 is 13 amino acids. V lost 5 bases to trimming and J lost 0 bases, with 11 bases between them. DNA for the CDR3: TGCAGCGTTAGATGGGACACCTCCTACGAGCAGTACTTC. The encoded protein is CSVRWDTSYEQYF.